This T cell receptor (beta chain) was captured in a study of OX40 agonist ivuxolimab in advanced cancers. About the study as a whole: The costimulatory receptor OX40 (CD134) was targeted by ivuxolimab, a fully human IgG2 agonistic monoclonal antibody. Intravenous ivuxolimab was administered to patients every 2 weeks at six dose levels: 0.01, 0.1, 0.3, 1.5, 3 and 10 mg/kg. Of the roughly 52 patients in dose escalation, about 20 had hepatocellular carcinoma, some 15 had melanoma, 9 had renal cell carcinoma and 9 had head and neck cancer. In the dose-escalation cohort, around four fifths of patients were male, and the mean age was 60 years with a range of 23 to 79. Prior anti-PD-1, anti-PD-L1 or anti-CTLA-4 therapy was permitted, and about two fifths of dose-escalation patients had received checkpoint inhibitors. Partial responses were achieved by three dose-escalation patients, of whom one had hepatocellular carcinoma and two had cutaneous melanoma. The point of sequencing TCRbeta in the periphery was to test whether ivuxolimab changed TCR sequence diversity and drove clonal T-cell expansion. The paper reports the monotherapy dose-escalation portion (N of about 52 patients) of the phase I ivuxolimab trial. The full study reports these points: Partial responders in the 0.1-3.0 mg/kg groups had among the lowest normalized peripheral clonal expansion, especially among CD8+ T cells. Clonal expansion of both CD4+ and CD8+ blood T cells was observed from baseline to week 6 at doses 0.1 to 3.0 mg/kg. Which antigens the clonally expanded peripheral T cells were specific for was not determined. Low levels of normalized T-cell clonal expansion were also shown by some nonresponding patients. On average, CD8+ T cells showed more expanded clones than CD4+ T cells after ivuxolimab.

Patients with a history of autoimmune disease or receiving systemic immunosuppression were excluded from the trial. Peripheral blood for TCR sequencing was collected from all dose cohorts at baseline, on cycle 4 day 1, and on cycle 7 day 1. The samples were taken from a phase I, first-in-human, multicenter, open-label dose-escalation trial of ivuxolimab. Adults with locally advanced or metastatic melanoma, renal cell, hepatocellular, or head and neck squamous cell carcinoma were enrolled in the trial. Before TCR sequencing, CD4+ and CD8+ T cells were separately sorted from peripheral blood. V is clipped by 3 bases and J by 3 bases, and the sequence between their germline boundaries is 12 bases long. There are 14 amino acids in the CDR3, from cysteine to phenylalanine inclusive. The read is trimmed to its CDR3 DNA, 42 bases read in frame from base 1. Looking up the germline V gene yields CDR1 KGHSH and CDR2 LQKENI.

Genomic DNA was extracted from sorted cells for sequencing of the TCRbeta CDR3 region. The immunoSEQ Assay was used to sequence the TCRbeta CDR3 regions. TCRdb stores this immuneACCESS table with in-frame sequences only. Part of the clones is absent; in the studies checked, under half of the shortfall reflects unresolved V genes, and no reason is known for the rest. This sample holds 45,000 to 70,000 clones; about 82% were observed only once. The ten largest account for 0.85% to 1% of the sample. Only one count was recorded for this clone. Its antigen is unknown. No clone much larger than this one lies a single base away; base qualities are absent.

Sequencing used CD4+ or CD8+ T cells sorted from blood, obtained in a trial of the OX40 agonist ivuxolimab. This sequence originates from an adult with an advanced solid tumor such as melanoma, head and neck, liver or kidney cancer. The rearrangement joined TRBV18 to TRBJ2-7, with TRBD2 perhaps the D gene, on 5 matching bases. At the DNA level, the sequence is TGTGCCAGCTCACCCCTAGCCTCGGGCTACGAGCAGTACTTC. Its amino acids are CASSPLASGYEQYF.